This paragraph covers one TCR beta chain sequence. Its antigen is currently unknown. One end of the junction is discordant with germline, which a read error may explain. The sample is drawn from a study of cytomegalovirus exposure and HLA in healthy donors. Whole-study findings and limits: There were some V segments, including TRBV6-2 and TRBV6-3, excluded as indistinguishable.

The CDR3 contains 12 residues. In germline, CDR1 is SEHNR, CDR2 FQNEAQ (reference sequence). The PCR employed 60 Vbeta primers together with 13 Jbeta primers. Some clones are missing from TCRdb's copy, which holds only in-frame ones; the method was immunoSEQ multiplex PCR. The data contain about 95,000 clones, just under 70% of them singletons. The source is a woman in her 50s in good health and CMV-seropositive. The chain uses TRBV7-9 and TRBJ2-7; D is perhaps TRBD1 (5 bases). Sample: PBMCs. The CDR3 protein is CSSSFQGYEQYF. In DNA, the CDR3 is TGTTCCAGCAGCTTTCAGGGCTACGAGCAGTACTTC.